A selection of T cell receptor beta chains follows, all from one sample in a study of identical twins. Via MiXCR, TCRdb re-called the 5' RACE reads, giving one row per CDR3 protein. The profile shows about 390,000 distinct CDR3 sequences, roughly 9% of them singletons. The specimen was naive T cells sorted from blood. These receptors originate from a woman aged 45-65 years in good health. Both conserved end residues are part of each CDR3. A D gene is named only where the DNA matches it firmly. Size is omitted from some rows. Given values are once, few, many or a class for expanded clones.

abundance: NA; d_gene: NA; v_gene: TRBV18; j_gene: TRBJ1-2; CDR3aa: CASSPARRGENYGYTF; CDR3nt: TGTGCCAGCTCACCTGCCCGGCGGGGGGAGAACTATGGCTACACCTTC
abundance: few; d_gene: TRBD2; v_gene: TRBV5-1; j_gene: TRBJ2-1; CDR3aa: CASSSLRTSGRGNEQFF; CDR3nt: TGCGCCAGCAGCTCCCTCCGGACTAGCGGGAGGGGGAATGAGCAGTTCTTC
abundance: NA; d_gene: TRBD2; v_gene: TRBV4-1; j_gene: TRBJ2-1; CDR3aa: CASSQGSGRADEQFF; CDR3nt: TGCGCCAGCAGCCAGGGAAGCGGGAGGGCCGATGAGCAGTTCTTC
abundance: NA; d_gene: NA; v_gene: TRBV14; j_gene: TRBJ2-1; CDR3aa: CASSPWLDNEQFF; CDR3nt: TGTGCCAGCAGCCCCTGGTTAGACAATGAGCAGTTCTTC
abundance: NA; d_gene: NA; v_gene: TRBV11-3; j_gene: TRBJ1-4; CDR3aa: CASSLRDPNEKLFF; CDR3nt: TGTGCCAGCAGCCTCCGGGACCCTAATGAAAAACTGTTTTTT
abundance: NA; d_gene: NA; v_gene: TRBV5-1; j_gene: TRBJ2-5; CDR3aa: CASSLETETQYF; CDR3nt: TGCGCCAGCAGCTTGGAAACTGAGACCCAGTACTTC
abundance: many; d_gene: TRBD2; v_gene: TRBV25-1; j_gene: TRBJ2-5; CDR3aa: CASSAPGLAGLYQETQYF; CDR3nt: TGTGCCAGCAGTGCTCCGGGCCTAGCGGGACTATACCAAGAGACCCAGTACTTC
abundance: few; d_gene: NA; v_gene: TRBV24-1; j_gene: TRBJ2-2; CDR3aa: CATSGIQTGELFF; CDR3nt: TGTGCCACCTCCGGGATTCAGACCGGGGAGCTGTTTTTT
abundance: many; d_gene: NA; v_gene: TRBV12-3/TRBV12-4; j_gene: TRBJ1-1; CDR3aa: CASGFVNTEAFF; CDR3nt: TGTGCCAGCGGTTTTGTGAACACTGAAGCTTTCTTT
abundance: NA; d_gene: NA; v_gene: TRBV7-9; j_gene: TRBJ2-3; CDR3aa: CASSLGGASDTQYF; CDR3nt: TGTGCCAGCAGCCTCGGGGGTGCGTCTGATACGCAGTATTTT
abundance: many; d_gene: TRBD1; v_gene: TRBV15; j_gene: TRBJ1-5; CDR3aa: CATCPTGGLGQPQHF; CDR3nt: TGTGCCACCTGCCCGACAGGGGGCTTGGGACAGCCCCAGCATTTT
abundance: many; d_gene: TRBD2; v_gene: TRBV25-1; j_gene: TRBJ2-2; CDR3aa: CASSEPGTSGSSGELFF; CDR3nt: TGTGCCAGCTCCGAGCCCGGGACTAGCGGGAGTTCCGGGGAGCTGTTTTTT
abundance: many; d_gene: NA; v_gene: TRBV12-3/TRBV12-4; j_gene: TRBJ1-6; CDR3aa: CASSLRTGYNSPLHF; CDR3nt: TGTGCCAGCAGCCTGCGGACGGGCTATAATTCACCCCTCCACTTT
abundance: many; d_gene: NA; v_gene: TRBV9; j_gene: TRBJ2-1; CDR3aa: CASSPSPVSYNEQFF; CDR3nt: TGTGCCAGCAGCCCCTCGCCGGTCTCCTACAATGAGCAGTTCTTC
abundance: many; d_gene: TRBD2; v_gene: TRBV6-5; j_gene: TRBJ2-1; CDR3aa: CASSLAGGPVNEQFF; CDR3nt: TGTGCCAGCAGTCTAGCGGGAGGGCCCGTCAATGAGCAGTTCTTC
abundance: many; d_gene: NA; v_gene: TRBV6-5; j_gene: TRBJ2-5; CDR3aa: CASSANGGTQETQYF; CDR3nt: TGTGCCAGCAGTGCCAACGGGGGTACTCAAGAGACCCAGTACTTC
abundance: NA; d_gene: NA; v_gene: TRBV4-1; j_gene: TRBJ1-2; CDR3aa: CASSHRSGVYGYTF; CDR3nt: TGCGCCAGCAGCCACAGATCAGGAGTCTATGGCTACACCTTC
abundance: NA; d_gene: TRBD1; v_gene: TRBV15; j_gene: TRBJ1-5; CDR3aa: CATSRATGVGNQPQHF; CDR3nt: TGTGCCACCAGCAGAGCGACAGGGGTCGGGAATCAGCCCCAGCATTTT
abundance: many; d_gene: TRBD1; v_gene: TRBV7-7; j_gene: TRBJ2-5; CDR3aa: CASSLAGTGKETQYF; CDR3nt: TGTGCTAGCAGCTTAGCCGGGACAGGCAAAGAGACCCAGTACTTC
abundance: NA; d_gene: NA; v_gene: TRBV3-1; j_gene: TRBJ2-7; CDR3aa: CASSQGGTPRGEEQYF; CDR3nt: TGTGCCAGCAGCCAGGGGGGTACACCCCGCGGGGAGGAGCAGTACTTC
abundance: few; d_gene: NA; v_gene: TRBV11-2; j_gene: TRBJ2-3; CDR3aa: CASSAGSWTDTQYF; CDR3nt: TGTGCCAGCAGCGCGGGGAGCTGGACAGATACGCAGTATTTT
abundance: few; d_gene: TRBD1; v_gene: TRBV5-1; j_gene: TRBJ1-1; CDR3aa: CASSLYLDRTNTEAFF; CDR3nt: TGCGCCAGCAGCTTGTACCTGGACAGGACGAACACTGAAGCTTTCTTT
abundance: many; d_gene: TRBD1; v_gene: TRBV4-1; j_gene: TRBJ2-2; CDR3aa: CASSQRTGWAGELFF; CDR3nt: TGCGCCAGCAGCCAAAGGACAGGGTGGGCCGGGGAGCTGTTTTTT
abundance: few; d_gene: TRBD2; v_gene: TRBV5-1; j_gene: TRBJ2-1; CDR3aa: CASSLGTSGRVNEQFF; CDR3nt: TGCGCCAGCAGCTTGGGCACTAGCGGGAGAGTCAATGAGCAGTTCTTC
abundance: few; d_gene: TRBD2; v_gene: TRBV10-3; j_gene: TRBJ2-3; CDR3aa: CAVRPELAERQYF; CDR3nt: TGTGCCGTTAGGCCCGAACTAGCGGAGAGGCAGTATTTT
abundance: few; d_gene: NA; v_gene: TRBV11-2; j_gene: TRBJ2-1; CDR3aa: CASSLVPESYNEQFF; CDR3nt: TGTGCCAGCAGCTTAGTCCCGGAGTCCTACAATGAGCAGTTCTTC
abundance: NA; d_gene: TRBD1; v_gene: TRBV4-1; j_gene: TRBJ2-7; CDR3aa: CASSQPGQGFEQYF; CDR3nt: TGCGCCAGCAGCCAGCCGGGACAGGGGTTCGAGCAGTACTTC
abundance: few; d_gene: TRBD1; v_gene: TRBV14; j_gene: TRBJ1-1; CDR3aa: CASSQDRRGGGRTEAFF; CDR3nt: TGTGCCAGCAGCCAAGACCGGAGAGGGGGCGGACGCACTGAAGCTTTCTTT
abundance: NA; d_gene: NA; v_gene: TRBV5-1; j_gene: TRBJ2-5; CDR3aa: CASSALVGKEETQYF; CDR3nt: TGCGCCAGCAGCGCATTGGTGGGAAAGGAGGAGACCCAGTACTTC
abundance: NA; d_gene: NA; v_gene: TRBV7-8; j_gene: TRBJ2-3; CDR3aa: CASSLEAGVIGQYF; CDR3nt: TGTGCCAGCAGCTTAGAAGCAGGGGTGATTGGGCAGTATTTT
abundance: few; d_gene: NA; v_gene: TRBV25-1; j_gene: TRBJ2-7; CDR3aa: CASRGTENYEQYF; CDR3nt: TGTGCCAGTCGAGGGACGGAGAACTACGAGCAGTACTTC
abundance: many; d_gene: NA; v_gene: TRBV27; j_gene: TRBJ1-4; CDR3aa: CASSLSRTNEKLFF; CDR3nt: TGTGCCAGCAGTTTATCCAGGACTAATGAAAAACTGTTTTTT
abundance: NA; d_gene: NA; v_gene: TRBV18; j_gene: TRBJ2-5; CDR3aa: CASSPSLGVPETQYF; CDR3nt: TGTGCCAGCTCACCATCCCTCGGGGTGCCGGAGACCCAGTACTTC
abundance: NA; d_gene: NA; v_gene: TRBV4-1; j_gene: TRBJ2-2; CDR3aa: CASSHYSGELFF; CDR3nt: TGCGCCAGCAGCCATTATTCCGGGGAGCTGTTTTTT
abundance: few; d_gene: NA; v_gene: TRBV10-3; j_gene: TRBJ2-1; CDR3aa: CASGLPSSYNEQFF; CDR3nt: TGTGCCTCCGGACTACCGAGCTCCTACAATGAGCAGTTCTTC
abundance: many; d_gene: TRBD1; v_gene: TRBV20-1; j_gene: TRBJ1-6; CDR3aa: CSARTGEFGNSPLHF; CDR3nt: TGCAGTGCTAGAACAGGGGAATTCGGTAATTCACCCCTCCACTTT
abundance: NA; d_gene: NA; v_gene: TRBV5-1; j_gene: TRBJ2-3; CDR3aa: CASSFMSTDTQYF; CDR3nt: TGCGCCAGCAGCTTTATGAGCACAGATACGCAGTATTTT
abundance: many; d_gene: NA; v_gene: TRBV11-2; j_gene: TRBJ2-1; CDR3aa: CASRTPDSSYNEQFF; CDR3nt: TGTGCCAGCAGGACCCCGGACAGCTCCTACAATGAGCAGTTCTTC
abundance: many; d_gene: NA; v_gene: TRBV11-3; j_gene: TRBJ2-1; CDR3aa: CASSLGGHTGGFF; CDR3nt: TGTGCCAGCAGCTTAGGGGGACACACCGGAGGGTTCTTC
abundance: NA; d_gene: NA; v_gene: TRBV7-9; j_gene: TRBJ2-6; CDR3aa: CASSEIWRGTGANVLTF; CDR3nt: TGTGCCAGCAGCGAAATATGGAGAGGGACTGGGGCCAACGTCCTGACTTTC
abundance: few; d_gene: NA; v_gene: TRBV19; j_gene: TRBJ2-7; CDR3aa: CASSIGGGSPEQYF; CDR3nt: TGTGCCAGTAGTATAGGTGGAGGGTCGCCCGAGCAGTACTTC
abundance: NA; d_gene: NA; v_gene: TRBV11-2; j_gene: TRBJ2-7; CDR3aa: CASSLVSYGSEQYF; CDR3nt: TGTGCCAGCAGCTTAGTCAGTTATGGGTCCGAGCAGTACTTC
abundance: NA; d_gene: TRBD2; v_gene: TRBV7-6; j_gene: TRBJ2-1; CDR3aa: CASRTRTSGEQFF; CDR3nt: TGTGCCAGCAGGACGAGGACTAGCGGGGAGCAGTTCTTC
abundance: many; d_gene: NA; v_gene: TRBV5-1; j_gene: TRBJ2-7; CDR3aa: CASKPGVGPIYEQYF; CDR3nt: TGCGCCAGCAAACCGGGGGTGGGACCGATCTACGAGCAGTACTTC
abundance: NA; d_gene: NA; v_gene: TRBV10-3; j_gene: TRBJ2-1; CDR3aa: CALAGPAFDEQFF; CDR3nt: TGTGCCTTGGCCGGACCAGCCTTCGATGAGCAGTTCTTC
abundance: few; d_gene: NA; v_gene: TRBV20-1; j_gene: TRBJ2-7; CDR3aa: CSARAAGPEEYF; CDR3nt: TGCAGTGCTAGAGCCGCCGGGCCAGAGGAGTACTTC
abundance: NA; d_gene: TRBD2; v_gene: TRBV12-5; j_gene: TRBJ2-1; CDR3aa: CASGLKSGSYNEQFF; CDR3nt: TGTGCTAGTGGTCTCAAAAGCGGGAGTTACAATGAGCAGTTCTTC
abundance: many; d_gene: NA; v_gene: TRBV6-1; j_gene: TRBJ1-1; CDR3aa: CASSEGGIGIEAFF; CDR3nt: TGTGCCAGCAGCGAAGGAGGGATCGGCATCGAGGCTTTCTTT
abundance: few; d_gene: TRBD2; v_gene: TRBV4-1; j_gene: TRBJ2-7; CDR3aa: CASSPEVGGFVYEQYF; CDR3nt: TGCGCCAGCAGCCCCGAGGTGGGAGGGTTTGTCTACGAGCAGTACTTC
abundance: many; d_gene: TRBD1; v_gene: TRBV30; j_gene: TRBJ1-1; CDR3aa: CAWKAAQGVPEAFF; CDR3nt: TGTGCCTGGAAGGCTGCACAGGGGGTCCCTGAAGCTTTCTTT
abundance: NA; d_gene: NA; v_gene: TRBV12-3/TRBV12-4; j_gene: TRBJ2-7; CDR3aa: CASSLGTPLGEQYF; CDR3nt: TGTGCCAGCAGCCTCGGGACTCCCCTGGGGGAGCAGTACTTC
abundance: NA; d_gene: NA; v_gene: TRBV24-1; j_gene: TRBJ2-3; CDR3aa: CATSEGPADTQYF; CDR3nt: TGTGCCACCAGTGAGGGGCCCGCAGATACGCAGTATTTT
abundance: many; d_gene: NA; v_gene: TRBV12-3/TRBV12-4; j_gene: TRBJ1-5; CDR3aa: CASSHRSASSQPQHF; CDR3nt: TGTGCCAGCAGTCATAGGTCGGCAAGCTCTCAGCCCCAGCATTTT
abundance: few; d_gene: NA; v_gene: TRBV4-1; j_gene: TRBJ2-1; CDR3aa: CASSQDEDNDEQFF; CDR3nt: TGCGCCAGCAGCCAAGACGAGGACAACGATGAGCAGTTCTTC
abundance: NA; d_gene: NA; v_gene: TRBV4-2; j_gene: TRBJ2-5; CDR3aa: CASSQEPTSQETQYF; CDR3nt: TGTGCCAGCAGCCAAGAGCCGACTTCACAAGAGACCCAGTACTTC
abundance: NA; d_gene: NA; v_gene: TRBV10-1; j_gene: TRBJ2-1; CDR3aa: CASSEPPESEQFF; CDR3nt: TGCGCCAGCAGTGAGCCCCCGGAGAGTGAGCAGTTCTTC
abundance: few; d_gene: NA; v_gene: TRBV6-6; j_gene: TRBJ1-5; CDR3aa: CASSYGSGKHFDQPQHF; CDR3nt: TGTGCCAGCAGTTACGGGTCAGGGAAGCACTTCGATCAGCCCCAGCATTTT
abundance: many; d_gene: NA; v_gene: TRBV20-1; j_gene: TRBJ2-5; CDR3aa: CSVSVGETQYF; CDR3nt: TGCAGTGTGTCGGTAGGGGAGACCCAGTACTTC